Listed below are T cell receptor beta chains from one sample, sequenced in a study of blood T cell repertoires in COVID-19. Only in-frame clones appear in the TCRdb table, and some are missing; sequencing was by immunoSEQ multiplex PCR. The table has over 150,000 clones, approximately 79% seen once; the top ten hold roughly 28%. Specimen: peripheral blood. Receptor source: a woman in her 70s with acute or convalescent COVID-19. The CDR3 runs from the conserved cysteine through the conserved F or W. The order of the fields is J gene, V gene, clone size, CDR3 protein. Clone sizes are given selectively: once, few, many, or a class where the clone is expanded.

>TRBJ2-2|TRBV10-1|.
CASRGTRDTGELFF
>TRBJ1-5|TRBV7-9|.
CASSFDGNQPQHF
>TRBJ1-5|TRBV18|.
CASSDSVSLSNQPQHF
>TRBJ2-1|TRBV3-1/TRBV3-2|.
CASSQSGSNEQFF
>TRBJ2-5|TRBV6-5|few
CASSYSGGGAKTQYF
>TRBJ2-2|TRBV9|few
CASSATRNTGELFF
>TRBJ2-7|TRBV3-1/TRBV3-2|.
CASSQRLDVGGVLYEQYF
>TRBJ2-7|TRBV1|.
CTSSQDRYRGVYEQYF
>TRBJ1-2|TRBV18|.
CASSPRGQGDYGYTF
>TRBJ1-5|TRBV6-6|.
CASMTGQNQPQHF
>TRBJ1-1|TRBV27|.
CASSFRWAGLNTEAFF
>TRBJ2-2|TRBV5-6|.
CASSIGLVAGELFF
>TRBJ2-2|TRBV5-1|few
CASSMGRRNTGELFF
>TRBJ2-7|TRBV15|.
CATSRDRGYEQYF
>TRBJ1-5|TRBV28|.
CASSQTDRDRQPQHF